This TCR beta chain was captured by sequencing in a study of beta chain features in type 1 diabetes. Study conclusions and caveats: Whether HLA type affects TCRB rearrangement stayed undetermined in the present work.

Sequenced material consisted of expressed TCRB transcripts (all of the isolated RNA was reverse transcribed). The data were produced by immunoSEQ multiplex PCR, yet TCRdb's version contains in-frame clones alone and is incomplete. The sample lists 390,000 or so clones, over 11% occurring once. This CDR3 has 14 amino acids. CDR1 is SGDLS and CDR2 is YYNGEE in the germline V gene. The V gene lost 0 bases and the J gene lost 7 bases, with 12 bases spanning the gap. It was via CD45RO/CCR7/CD25/CD127/CD95/CD27 that CD4+ naive, central memory, regulatory and stem cell-like memory cells were sorted. Sort purity for all populations was recorded as exceeding 98%. This clone was observed a handful of times. Its target is not known.

The clonotype comes from a man in his thirties or forties in good health. Sequenced sample: naive CD4+ T cells from blood. The chain recombines TRBV9 with TRBJ2-3, with D possibly being TRBD2 (6 bases). CDR3 bases: TGTGCCAGCAGCGTAGAGGGACTCTATCATACGCAGTATTTT. This translates into CASSVEGLYHTQYF.